The 18 T cell receptor beta chains below come from one sample, sequenced in a study of molecular identifiers for immune sequencing clone quantification (dated by TCRdb to the late 2010s). Library prep was done by PCR. The run used an Illumina HiSeq 4000. In-frame beta chains were kept once TCRdb had trimmed the public reads at Q25 with fastp and called clones with MiXCR. Each CDR3 protein appears once, grouped with its most common genes and DNA. The sample profile shows 88,000 or so distinct CDR3 sequences; 21% of them were found once. 0.8% to 1.2% of the sample lies in the top ten. Sequencing used naive CD8+ T cells from blood, with Jurkat cell RNA spiked in. The cell subset or site tag for this specimen amounts to: FACS-sorted CD8+CD4-CCR7+CD45RA+ naive T cells. The receptor source for this set is a human donor in good health. Some libraries in this study had Jurkat cell RNA spiked in.

This clonotype was counted at least ten times. The gene calls are TRBV29-1 and TRBJ2-2; D uncertain. V lost 5 bases and J 0 bases, leaving 7 bases between the germline ends. The CDR3 sequence is 13 residues long. Per the germline V gene, CDR1 is SQVTM and CDR2 is ANQGSEA. In DNA form, the CDR3 reads TGCAGCGTTAGCCAAGCGAACACCGGGGAGCTGTTTTTT. This encodes CSVSQANTGELFF.

The chain links TRBV9 to TRBJ2-7, with 11 bases aligning to TRBD2. This CDR3 is 16 amino acids long. The trim removed 1 base at V and 2 bases at J, leaving 5 bases unmatched. The germline CDR1 and CDR2 sequences are SGDLS and YYNGEE. DNA of the CDR3: TGTGCCAGCAGCGTAAGCGGGACTAGCGGTACCTACGAGCAGTACTTC. Translating it yields CASSVSGTSGTYEQYF.

This clonotype was seen many times. This chain connects TRBV30 to TRBJ1-1, with no clear D. The CDR3 runs 14 residues. The V end was cut by 4 bases, the J end by 1 base, with 13 bases between. The germline V gene encodes CDR1 GTSNPN and CDR2 SVGIG (reference sequence). CDR3 sequence (DNA): TGTGCCTGGAACCCCGGAGGAGGGAACACTGAAGCTTTCTTT. Translating it yields CAWNPGGGNTEAFF.

The rearrangement joins TRBV7-2 to TRBJ1-5; D not certain. Deletions cut 1 base from V and 6 bases from J, with 7 bases between. This CDR3 has 13 amino acids. In germline, CDR1 is SGHTA, CDR2 FQGNSA. This chain's CDR3 is CASSLVVGQPQHF. CDR3 sequence (DNA): TGTGCCAGCAGCTTAGTGGTCGGTCAGCCCCAGCATTTT.

This chain uses TRBV20-1 with TRBJ2-1; the D gene is possibly TRBD1 (5 bases). Germline CDR1 is DFQATT and CDR2 is SNEGSKA (reference sequence). Trimming took 3 bases from V and 0 from J, leaving 6 bases between them. There are 13 residues in the CDR3. The CDR3 is CSARTASYNEQFF. The CDR3 DNA reads as TGCAGTGCTAGGACAGCCTCCTACAATGAGCAGTTCTTC.

Ten or more counts support this clonotype. V is TRBV12-3 or TRBV12-4 and J is TRBJ2-7; 11 nucleotides line up with TRBD2. V shed 4 bases and J 3 bases; nucleotides not matched to a gene: 5. CDR3 length equals 15 residues. The CDR3 here is CASSSVGLAGYEQYF. CDR3 DNA sequence: TGTGCCAGCAGTTCGGTAGGACTAGCGGGCTACGAGCAGTACTTC.

Details on this clonotype: This may arise from a read error, as a much more abundant clone is one base away. The chain links TRBV13 to TRBJ1-5; 7 bases map to TRBD1. Germline V CDR1 and CDR2: PRHDT, FYEKMQ (reference sequence). CDR3 length: 14 amino acids. The CDR3 spells CASSWGQSNRPQHF. Here the CDR3 DNA reads TGTGCCAGCAGCTGGGGACAGTCAAATCGGCCCCAGCATTTT.

The V call is TRBV30, the J call TRBJ1-1; D not certain. V lost 2 bases, J lost 5 bases, and 9 bases lay in between. The CDR3 is 12 residues long. Germline V gene sequence: CDR1 GTSNPN, CDR2 SVGIG (reference sequence). The CDR3 is CAWSLLQTEAFF. The DNA for the CDR3 is TGTGCCTGGAGTCTACTGCAGACTGAAGCTTTCTTT.

The gene calls are TRBV12-3 or TRBV12-4 and TRBJ1-2, with a possible D match to TRBD1 (5 bases). The CDR3 loop spans 13 amino acids. Trimming cost V 5 bases and J 4 bases, with 11 bases left between them. CDR3 residues: CASSGGARYGYTF. The CDR3 DNA follows: TGTGCCAGCAGTGGTGGGGCCCGCTATGGCTACACCTTC.

This clonotype was counted at least ten times. This rearrangement joins TRBV6-2 or TRBV6-3 to TRBJ2-1; 8 bases are shared with TRBD2. Germline V gene sequence: CDR1 MNHEY, CDR2 SVGEGT. The trim removed 10 bases at V and 5 bases at J, leaving 16 bases unmatched. The CDR3 is 16 amino acids. CDR3 sequence: CATRVRSGLENNEQFF. In DNA form, the CDR3 reads TGTGCCACCCGGGTACGCTCGGGACTAGAAAACAATGAGCAGTTCTTC.

This clonotype has ten or more counts. This sequence joins TRBV4-1 and TRBJ1-5; D is unclear. Trimming took off 0 bases at V and 0 bases at J, with 9 bases between the two ends. The germline V gene has CDR1 MGHRA and CDR2 YSYEKL. CDR3 length equals 16 residues. The CDR3 is CASSQDWGASNQPQHF. In DNA form, the CDR3 reads TGCGCCAGCAGCCAAGATTGGGGTGCTAGCAATCAGCCCCAGCATTTT.

At least ten counts were recorded for this clonotype. This chain connects TRBV4-1 to TRBJ2-7; D unresolved. The germline V and J ends were trimmed by 3 bases and 6 bases, with 6 bases remaining between them. The CDR3 spans 11 residues. CDR1 is MGHRA and CDR2 is YSYEKL in the germline V gene. In DNA, the CDR3 is TGCGCCAGCAGCCAGCTAGGCGAGCAGTACTTC. Its translation is CASSQLGEQYF.

There are many counts of this clonotype. The chain combines TRBV14 with TRBJ2-3; 7 bases fit TRBD2. CDR1 is SGHDN and CDR2 is FVKESK in the germline V gene. The CDR3 runs 16 residues. J was trimmed by 4 bases and V by 1 base; bases with no gene match: 8. CDR3 nucleotides: TGTGCCAGCAGCCAAGGGAGCGGGGTAGTCGCAGATACGCAGTATTTT. Residues: CASSQGSGVVADTQYF.

This clonotype turned up a few times. This chain joins TRBV7-8 and TRBJ2-1; 11 nucleotides agree with TRBD2. Germline CDR1 reads SGHVS; CDR2 reads FQNEAQ. The CDR3 has 15 amino acids. The junction had 7 bases not matched to a gene; V was cut back by 6 bases and J by 6 bases. The CDR3 protein is CASRTLAGALNEQFF. For the CDR3, the DNA is TGTGCCAGCAGAACACTAGCGGGGGCCCTCAATGAGCAGTTCTTC.

As regards this clonotype: A much larger clone is a single base away; this may be a read error. This chain links TRBV18 with TRBJ2-1; TRBD1 matches 10 bases. Germline V gives CDR1 KGHSH, CDR2 LQKENI. The CDR3 consists of 15 residues. With V trimmed by 4 bases and J by 6 bases, 6 bases remained unmatched. CDR3 nucleotide sequence: TGTGCCAGCTCACTCCCGGGACAGGGGCCCAATGAGCAGTTCTTC. Its protein product is CASSLPGQGPNEQFF.

This clonotype was counted many times. The chain is built from TRBV6-5 and TRBJ2-3, with no clear D. The CDR3 totals 11 residues. Germline V gives CDR1 MNHEY, CDR2 SVGAGI. Trimming took 6 bases from V and 4 from J, leaving 5 bases between them. CDR3 sequence (DNA): TGTGCCAGCAGCCGCGCAGATACGCAGTATTTT. This codes for CASSRADTQYF.

The table lists this clonotype with many counts. The chain recombines TRBV4-3 with TRBJ2-7; perhaps D is TRBD1 or TRBD2 (5 bases each). CDR1 and CDR2 (germline): LGHNA, YSLEER. The CDR3 has 14 amino acids. V lost 0 bases, J lost 4 bases, and 10 bases lay in between. The CDR3 is CASSQEIEGYEQYF. The CDR3 nucleotides read TGCGCCAGCAGCCAAGAGATCGAGGGGTACGAGCAGTACTTC.

This chain links TRBV4-2 with TRBJ2-1; 10 bases are a match to TRBD2. Germline CDR1 and CDR2: LGHNA and YNFKEQ. The trim removed 0 bases at V and 8 bases at J, leaving 7 bases unmatched. The CDR3 length is 16 residues. CDR3 amino acids: CASSQDHGTSVHEQFF. Written as DNA, the CDR3 is TGTGCCAGCAGCCAAGATCACGGGACTAGCGTCCATGAGCAGTTCTTC.